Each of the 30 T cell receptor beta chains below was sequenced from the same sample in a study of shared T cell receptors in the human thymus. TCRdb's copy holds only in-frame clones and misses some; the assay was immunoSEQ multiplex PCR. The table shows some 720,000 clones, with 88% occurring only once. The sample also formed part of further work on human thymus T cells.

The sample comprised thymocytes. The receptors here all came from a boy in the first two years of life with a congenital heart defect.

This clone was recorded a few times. In nucleotides, the CDR3 is TGTGCCAGCAGCCACCCTAGCGGGAGGGAGACCTACGAGCAGTACTTC. It translates to CASSHPSGRETYEQYF. The V and J genes are TRBV4-2 and TRBJ2-7; TRBD2 matches 12 bases. Germline-derived CDR1 and CDR2 are LGHNA and YNFKEQ. Losses at the gene ends were 3 bases for V and 2 bases for J; bases not matched to a gene: 5. The CDR3 runs to 16 residues.

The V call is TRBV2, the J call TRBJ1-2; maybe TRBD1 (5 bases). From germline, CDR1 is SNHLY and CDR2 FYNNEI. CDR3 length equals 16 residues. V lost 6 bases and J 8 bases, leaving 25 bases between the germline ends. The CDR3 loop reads CASSPHPDSRWVGYTF. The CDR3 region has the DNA TGTGCCAGCAGCCCTCATCCCGACAGCAGGTGGGTCGGCTACACCTTC. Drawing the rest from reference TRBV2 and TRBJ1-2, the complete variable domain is EPEVTQTPSHQVTQMGQEVILRCVPISNHLYFYWYRQILGQKVEFLVSFYNNEISEKSEIFDDQFSVERPDGSNFTLKIRSTKLEDSAMYFCASSPHPDSRWVGYTFGSGTRLTVV.

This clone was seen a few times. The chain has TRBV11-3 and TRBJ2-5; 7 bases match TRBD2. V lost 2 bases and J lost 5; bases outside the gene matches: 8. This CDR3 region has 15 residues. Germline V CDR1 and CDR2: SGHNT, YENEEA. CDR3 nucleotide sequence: TGTGCCAGCAGCTTAAGGGCAGGGACTATGGAGACCCAGTACTTC. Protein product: CASSLRAGTMETQYF.

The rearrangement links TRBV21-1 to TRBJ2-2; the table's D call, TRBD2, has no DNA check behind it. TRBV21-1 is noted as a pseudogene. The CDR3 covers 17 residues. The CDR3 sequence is CATPAGQRDSNTGELFF. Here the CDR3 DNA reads TGTGCCACCCCAGCTGGACAGCGGGATTCGAACACCGGGGAGCTGTTTTTT.

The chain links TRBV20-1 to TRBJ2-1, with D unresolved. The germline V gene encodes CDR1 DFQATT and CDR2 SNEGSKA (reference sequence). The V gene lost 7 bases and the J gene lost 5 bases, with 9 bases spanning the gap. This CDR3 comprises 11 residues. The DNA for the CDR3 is TGCAGTGTCCGTAGCCACAATGAGCAGTTCTTC. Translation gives CSVRSHNEQFF.

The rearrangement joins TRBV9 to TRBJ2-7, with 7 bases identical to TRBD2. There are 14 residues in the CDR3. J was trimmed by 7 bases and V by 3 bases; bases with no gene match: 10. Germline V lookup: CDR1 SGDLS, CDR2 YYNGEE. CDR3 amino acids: CASSASGYPLEQYF. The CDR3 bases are TGTGCCAGCAGCGCTAGCGGTTACCCTTTGGAGCAGTACTTC.

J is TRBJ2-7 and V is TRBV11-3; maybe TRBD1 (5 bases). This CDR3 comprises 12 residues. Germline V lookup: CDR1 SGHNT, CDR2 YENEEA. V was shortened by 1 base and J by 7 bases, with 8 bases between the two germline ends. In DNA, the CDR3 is TGTGCCAGCAGCTTAGCTCACAGGGAGCAGTACTTC. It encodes CASSLAHREQYF.

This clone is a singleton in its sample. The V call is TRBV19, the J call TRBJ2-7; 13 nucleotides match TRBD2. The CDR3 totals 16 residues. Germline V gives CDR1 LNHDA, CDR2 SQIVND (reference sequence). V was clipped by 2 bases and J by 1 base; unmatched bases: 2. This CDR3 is CASSITSGRESYEQYF. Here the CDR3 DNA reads TGTGCCAGTAGTATAACTAGCGGGAGGGAGTCCTACGAGCAGTACTTC.

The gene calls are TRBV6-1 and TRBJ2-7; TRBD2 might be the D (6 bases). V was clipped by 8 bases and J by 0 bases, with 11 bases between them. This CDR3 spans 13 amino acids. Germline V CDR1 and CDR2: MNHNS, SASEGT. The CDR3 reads CASRDSSSYEQYF. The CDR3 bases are TGTGCCAGCCGGGACTCGAGCTCCTACGAGCAGTACTTC.

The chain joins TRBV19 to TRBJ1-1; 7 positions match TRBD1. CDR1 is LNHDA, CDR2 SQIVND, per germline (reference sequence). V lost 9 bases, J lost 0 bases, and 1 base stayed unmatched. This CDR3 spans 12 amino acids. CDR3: CASQGVNTEAFF. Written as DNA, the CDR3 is TGTGCCAGCCAGGGGGTGAACACTGAAGCTTTCTTT.

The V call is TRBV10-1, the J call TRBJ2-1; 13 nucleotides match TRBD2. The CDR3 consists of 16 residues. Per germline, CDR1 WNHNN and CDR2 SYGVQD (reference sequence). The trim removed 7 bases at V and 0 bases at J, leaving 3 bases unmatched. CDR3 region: CASTRTSGSSYNEQFF. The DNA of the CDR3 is TGCGCCAGCACCCGGACTAGCGGGAGCTCCTACAATGAGCAGTTCTTC.

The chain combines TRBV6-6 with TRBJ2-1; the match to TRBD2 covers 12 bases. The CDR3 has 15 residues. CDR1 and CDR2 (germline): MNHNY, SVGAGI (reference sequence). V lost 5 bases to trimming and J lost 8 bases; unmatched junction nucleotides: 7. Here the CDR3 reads CASSPGLAGLDEQFF. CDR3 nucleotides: TGTGCCAGCAGTCCTGGACTAGCGGGATTGGATGAGCAGTTCTTC.

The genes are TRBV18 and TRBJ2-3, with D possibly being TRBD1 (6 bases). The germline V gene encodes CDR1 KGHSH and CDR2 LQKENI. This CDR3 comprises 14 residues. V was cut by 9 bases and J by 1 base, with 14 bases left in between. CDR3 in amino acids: CASFNGQRTDTQYF. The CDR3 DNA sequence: TGTGCCAGTTTTAATGGACAGCGCACAGATACGCAGTATTTT. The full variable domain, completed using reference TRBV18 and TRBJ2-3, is NAGVMQNPRHLVRRRGQEARLRCSPMKGHSHVYWYRQLPEEGLKFMVYLQKENIIDESGMPKERFSAEFPKEGPSILRIQQVVRGDSAAYFCASFNGQRTDTQYFGPGTRLTVL.

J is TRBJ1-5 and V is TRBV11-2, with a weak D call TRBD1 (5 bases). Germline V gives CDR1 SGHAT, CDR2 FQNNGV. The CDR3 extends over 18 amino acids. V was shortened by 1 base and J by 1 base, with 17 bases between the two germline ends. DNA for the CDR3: TGTGCCAGCAGCTTAGGCCCTTGGAATGGGGCAAGCAATCAGCCCCAGCATTTT. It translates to CASSLGPWNGASNQPQHF.

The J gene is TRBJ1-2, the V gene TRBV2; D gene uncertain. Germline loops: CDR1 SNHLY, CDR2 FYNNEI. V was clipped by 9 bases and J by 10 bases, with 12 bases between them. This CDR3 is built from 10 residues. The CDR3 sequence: CASANLNYTF. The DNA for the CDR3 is TGTGCCAGTGCTAATTTAAACTACACCTTC.

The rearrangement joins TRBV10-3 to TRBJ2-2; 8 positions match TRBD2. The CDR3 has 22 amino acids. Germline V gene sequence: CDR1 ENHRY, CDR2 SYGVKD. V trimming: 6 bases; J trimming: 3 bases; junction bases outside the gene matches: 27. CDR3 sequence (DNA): TGTGCCATCAGCCCTCCCACGCGCACGGACCTAGCTGCGGGAGGTTACACCGGGGAGCTGTTTTTT. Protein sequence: CAISPPTRTDLAAGGYTGELFF.

Here the CDR3 reads CASGLEREGTDTQYF. As DNA, the CDR3 is TGTGCTAGTGGTTTGGAGCGGGAGGGCACAGATACGCAGTATTTT. J is TRBJ2-3 and V is TRBV12-5; 9 bases line up with TRBD2. J lost 1 base, V lost 1 base, and 0 bases had no gene match. Germline-derived CDR1 and CDR2 are LGHNT and FRNRAP. This CDR3 has 15 residues.

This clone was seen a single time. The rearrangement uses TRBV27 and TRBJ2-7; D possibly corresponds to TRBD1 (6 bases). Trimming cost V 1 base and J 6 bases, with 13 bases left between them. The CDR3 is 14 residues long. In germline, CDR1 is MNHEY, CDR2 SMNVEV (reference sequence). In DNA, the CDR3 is TGTGCCAGCAGTTTATACAGGGAAGGTCCCGAGCAGTACTTC. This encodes CASSLYREGPEQYF.

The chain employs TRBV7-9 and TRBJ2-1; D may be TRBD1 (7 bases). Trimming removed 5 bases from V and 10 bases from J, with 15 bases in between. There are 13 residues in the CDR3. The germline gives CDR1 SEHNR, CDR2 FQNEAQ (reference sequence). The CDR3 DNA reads TGTGCCAGCAGCCCCCGGACAGGAGGGGAGCAGTTCTTC. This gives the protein CASSPRTGGEQFF.

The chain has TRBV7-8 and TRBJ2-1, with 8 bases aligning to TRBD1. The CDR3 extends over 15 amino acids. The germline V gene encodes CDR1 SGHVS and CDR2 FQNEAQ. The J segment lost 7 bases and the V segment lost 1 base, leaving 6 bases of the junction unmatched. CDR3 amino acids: CASSLGTGTGNEQFF. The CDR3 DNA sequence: TGTGCCAGCAGCTTAGGGACAGGGACGGGAAATGAGCAGTTCTTC.

The CDR3 loop reads CASSHLNGTSGAGTYEQYF. CDR3 bases: TGCGCCAGCAGCCACCTCAATGGGACTAGCGGAGCCGGAACTTACGAGCAGTACTTC. J is TRBJ2-7 and V is TRBV4-1; 11 positions match TRBD2. The V gene end was trimmed by 3 bases and the J gene end by 4 bases; junction bases not matched to a gene: 17. This CDR3 has 19 residues. Germline V gives CDR1 MGHRA, CDR2 YSYEKL.

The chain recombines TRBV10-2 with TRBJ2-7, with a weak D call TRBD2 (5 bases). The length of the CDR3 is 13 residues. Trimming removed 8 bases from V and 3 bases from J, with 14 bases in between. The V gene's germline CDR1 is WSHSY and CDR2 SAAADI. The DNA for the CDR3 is TGCGCCAGCCGAGCTAGCCCTGTCTACGAGCAGTACTTC. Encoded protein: CASRASPVYEQYF.

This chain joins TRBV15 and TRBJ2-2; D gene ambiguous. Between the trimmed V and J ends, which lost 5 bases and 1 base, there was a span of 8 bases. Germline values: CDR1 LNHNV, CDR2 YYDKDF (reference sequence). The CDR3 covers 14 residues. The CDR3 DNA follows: TGTGCCACCAGCGGATACAGGAACACCGGGGAGCTGTTTTTT. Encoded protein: CATSGYRNTGELFF. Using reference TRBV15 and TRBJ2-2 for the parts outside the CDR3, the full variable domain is DAMVIQNPRYQVTQFGKPVTLSCSQTLNHNVMYWYQQKSSQAPKLLFHYYDKDFNNEADTPDNFQSRRPNTSFCFLDIRSPGLGDTAMYLCATSGYRNTGELFFGEGSRLTVL.

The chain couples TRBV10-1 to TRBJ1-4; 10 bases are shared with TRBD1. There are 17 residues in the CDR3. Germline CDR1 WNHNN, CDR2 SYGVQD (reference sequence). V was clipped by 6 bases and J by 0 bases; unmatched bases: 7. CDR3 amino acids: CASSPGTGDATNEKLFF. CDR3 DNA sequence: TGCGCCAGCAGCCCCGGGACAGGGGACGCAACTAATGAAAAACTGTTTTTT.

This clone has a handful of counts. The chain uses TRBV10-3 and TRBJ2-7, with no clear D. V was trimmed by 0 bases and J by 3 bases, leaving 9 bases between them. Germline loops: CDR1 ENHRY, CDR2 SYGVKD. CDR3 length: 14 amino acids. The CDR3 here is CAISESYPNYEQYF. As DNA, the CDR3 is TGTGCCATCAGTGAGTCCTACCCGAACTACGAGCAGTACTTC.

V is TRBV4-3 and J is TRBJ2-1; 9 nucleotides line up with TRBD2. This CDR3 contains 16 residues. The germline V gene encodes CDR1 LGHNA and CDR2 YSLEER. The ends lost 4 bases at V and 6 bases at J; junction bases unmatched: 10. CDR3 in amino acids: CASSPSSAGGRNEQFF. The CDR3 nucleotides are TGCGCCAGCAGCCCATCTAGCGCGGGAGGGCGCAATGAGCAGTTCTTC.

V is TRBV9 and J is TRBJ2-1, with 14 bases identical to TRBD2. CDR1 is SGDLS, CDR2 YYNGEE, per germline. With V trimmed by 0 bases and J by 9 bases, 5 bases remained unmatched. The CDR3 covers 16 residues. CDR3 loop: CASSVEGTSGSCEQFF. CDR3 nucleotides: TGTGCCAGCAGCGTAGAGGGGACTAGCGGGAGTTGTGAGCAGTTCTTC.

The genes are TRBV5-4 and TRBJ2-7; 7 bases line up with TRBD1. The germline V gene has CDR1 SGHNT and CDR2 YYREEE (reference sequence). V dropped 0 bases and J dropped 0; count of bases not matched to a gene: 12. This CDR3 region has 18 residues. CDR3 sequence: CASSLGGTAGTNSYEQYF. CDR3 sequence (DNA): TGTGCCAGCAGCTTGGGAGGGACAGCCGGCACCAACTCCTACGAGCAGTACTTC.

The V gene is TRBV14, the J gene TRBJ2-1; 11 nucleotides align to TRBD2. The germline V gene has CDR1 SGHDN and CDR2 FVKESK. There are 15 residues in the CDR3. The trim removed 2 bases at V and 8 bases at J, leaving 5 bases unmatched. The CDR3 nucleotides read TGTGCCAGCAGCCAAAAAACTAGCGGGAGCCATGAGCAGTTCTTC. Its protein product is CASSQKTSGSHEQFF.

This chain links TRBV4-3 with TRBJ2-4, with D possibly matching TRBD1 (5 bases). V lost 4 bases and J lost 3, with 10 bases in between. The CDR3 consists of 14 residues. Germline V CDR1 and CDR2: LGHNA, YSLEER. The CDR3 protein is CASSRQPYKNIQYF. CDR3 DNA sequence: TGCGCCAGCAGCCGACAGCCTTACAAAAACATTCAGTACTTC.